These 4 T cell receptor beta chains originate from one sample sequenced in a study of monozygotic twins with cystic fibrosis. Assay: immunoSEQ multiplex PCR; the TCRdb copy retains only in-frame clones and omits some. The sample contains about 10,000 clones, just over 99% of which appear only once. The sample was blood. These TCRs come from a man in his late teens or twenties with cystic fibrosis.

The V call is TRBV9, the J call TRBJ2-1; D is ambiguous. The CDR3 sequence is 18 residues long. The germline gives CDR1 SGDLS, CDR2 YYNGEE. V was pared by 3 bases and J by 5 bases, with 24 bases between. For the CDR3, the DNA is TGTGCCAGCAGCGGGAGCTCCCTCGCCCTATATCTCCACAATGAGCAGTTCTTC. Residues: CASSGSSLALYLHNEQFF.

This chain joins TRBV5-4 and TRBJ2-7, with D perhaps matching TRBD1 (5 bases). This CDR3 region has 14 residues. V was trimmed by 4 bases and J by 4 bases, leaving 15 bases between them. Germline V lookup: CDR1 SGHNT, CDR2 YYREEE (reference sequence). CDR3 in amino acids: CASSPRRDTYEQYF. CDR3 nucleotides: TGTGCCAGCAGCCCGCGCAGGGATACATACGAGCAGTACTTC.

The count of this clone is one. The CDR3 DNA sequence: TGTGCCAGCAGTAGGACTAGCGGGGCCCCAAATGAGCAGTTCTTC. Translated: CASSRTSGAPNEQFF. This chain links TRBV6-6 with TRBJ2-1; 12 bases fit TRBD2. The ends lost 5 bases at V and 7 bases at J; junction bases unmatched: 6. The CDR3 sequence is 15 residues long. Germline V gene data show CDR1 as MNHNY and CDR2 as SVGAGI (reference sequence).

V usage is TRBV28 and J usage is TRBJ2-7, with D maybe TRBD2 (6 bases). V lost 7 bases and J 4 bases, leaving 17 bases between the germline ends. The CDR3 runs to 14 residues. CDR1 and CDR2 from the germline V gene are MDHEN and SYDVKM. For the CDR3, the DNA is TGTGCCAGCATTACGGCCGGCGGAGGGTACGAGCAGTACTTC. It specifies CASITAGGGYEQYF.